The 3 T cell receptor beta chains listed next were all sequenced from one sample in a study of identical twins' blood T cells. MiXCR, run by TCRdb on the 5' RACE reads, gives a single entry per CDR3 protein. This sample yields 300,000 to 450,000 distinct CDR3 sequences, of which roughly 31% are seen a single time; 5.5% to 6.5% belongs to the top ten. Sequenced input: PBMCs. The receptors were sampled from a woman aged 18-55 years in good health.

In this sample, this clonotype turned up a few times. The rearrangement links TRBV5-4 to TRBJ2-1, with 8 bases matching TRBD2. The J segment lost 4 bases and the V segment lost 5 bases, leaving 8 bases of the junction unmatched. CDR1 is SGHNT, CDR2 YYREEE, per germline (reference sequence). The CDR3 covers 15 residues. The CDR3 DNA reads as TGTGCCAGCAGACCTAGGGGCGGGGGGTACAATGAGCAGTTCTTC. It encodes CASRPRGGGYNEQFF. The full variable domain, in which reference TRBV5-4 and TRBJ2-1 provide the parts outside the CDR3, is ETGVTQSPTHLIKTRGQQVTLRCSSQSGHNTVSWYQQALGQGPQFIFQYYREEENGRGNFPPRFSGLQFPNYSSELNVNALELDDSALYLCASRPRGGGYNEQFFGPGTRLTVL.

The chain recombines TRBV20-1 with TRBJ1-1; no clear D gene. V was pared by 4 bases and J by 6 bases, with 12 bases between. CDR1 DFQATT and CDR2 SNEGSKA come from the germline V gene (reference sequence). This CDR3 is built from 12 residues. The CDR3 DNA follows: TGCAGTGCTAACAAGGGAGCGGCTGAAGCTTTCTTT. Protein product: CSANKGAAEAFF.

V is TRBV4-3 and J is TRBJ1-1; weak D call: TRBD1 (6 bases). In germline, CDR1 is LGHNA, CDR2 YSLEER. The CDR3 runs to 17 residues. With 1 base removed from V and 0 bases from J, the gap between germline ends came to 15 bases. The CDR3 protein is CASSQGTVGGLNTEAFF. The CDR3 region has the DNA TGCGCCAGCAGCCAAGGAACAGTCGGGGGCTTGAACACTGAAGCTTTCTTT.